This is a list of T cell receptor beta chains from one sample in a study of shared clonotypes between healthy human individuals. Some clones are missing from TCRdb's copy, which holds only in-frame ones; the method was immunoSEQ multiplex PCR. The sample contains fewer than 1.6 million clones, 98% of which appear only once. What was sequenced was naive CD4+ T cells sorted from blood. These receptors were obtained from a man aged 25-45 years in good health. Each CDR3 is given with its conserved first and last residue. The order of the fields is V gene, D gene, J gene, CDR3 protein. D genes are given only for firm matches.

TRBV5-5,.,TRBJ1-5,CASSFVGDSNQPQHF
TRBV29-1,TRBD1,TRBJ1-1,CSVHRRQGDTEAFF
TRBV5-4,.,TRBJ2-3,CASRGGPDSADTQYF
TRBV10-1,.,TRBJ2-6,CASSFSGANVLTF
TRBV5-1,.,TRBJ2-7,CASSLVFGAGEQYF
TRBV10-3,TRBD1,TRBJ2-3,CASSGTARGDTQYF
TRBV6-1,TRBD2,TRBJ2-3,CASSEYLAGGTDTQYF
TRBV7-7,TRBD1,TRBJ2-2,CASRSGTGNTGELFF
TRBV7-2,TRBD2,TRBJ2-1,CASSLASGRAGEQFF
TRBV27,.,TRBJ1-1,CASSLFFGGAGSTEAFF
TRBV28,.,TRBJ2-7,CASSSRPPFIGPEQYF
TRBV27,TRBD2,TRBJ2-6,CASSVREGRSGANVLTF
TRBV7-2,.,TRBJ1-1,CASSLVRSLGTEAFF
TRBV5-5,.,TRBJ2-2,CASSLEGGTGELFF
TRBV5-4,TRBD1,TRBJ2-2,CASSSSPGQGNTGELFF
TRBV5-1,.,TRBJ2-7,CASYRGDFSSYEQYF
TRBV19,TRBD1,TRBJ2-4,CASRILGTENIQYF
TRBV5-8,.,TRBJ2-7,CASSRLTRSSYEQYF
TRBV7-4,TRBD2,TRBJ2-7,CASSTRRESFSEQYF
TRBV19,.,TRBJ2-7,CASSAWEAPSYEQYF
TRBV4-3,.,TRBJ2-7,CASSQEPRSYEQYF
TRBV28,.,TRBJ1-1,CASSTLGGRSEAFF
TRBV7-2,.,TRBJ2-7,CASSLHPGDSYEQYF
TRBV5-1,TRBD2,TRBJ2-5,CASSLTGGRGETQYF
TRBV28,.,TRBJ1-2,CASRTTDKGYGYTF
TRBV19,.,TRBJ2-2,CASSMRGRNTGELFF
TRBV7-2,.,TRBJ2-3,CASSLADRGTDTQYF
TRBV19,.,TRBJ2-5,CATTRTSEQETQYF
TRBV5-1,.,TRBJ2-3,CASSLAGATDTQYF
TRBV28,TRBD1,TRBJ1-2,CASSVTGAAFGYTF
TRBV7-2,TRBD2,TRBJ2-6,CASSSGLGITSGANVLTF
TRBV5-4,.,TRBJ2-7,CASSLRLGGYEQYF
TRBV7-8,TRBD2,TRBJ2-5,CASSLSGLAGVIPRLETQYF
TRBV6-5,.,TRBJ2-3,CASSYGGGPTDTQYF
TRBV5-6,.,TRBJ1-5,CASSARSGQPQHF
TRBV28,.,TRBJ2-5,CASSLAGSAGETQYF
TRBV7-6,TRBD2,TRBJ2-1,CASSLTISGREYNEQFF